This T cell receptor (beta chain) originates from a study of memory CD4+ T cells and cytomegalovirus serostatus. This clone was picked up a small number of times. Its antigen remains unknown. V was trimmed by 8 bases and J by 2 bases, leaving 13 bases between them. The CDR3 has 13 amino acids. CDR1 is MNHNS and CDR2 is SASEGT in the germline V gene. Notes on the study in general: CD4+ memory repertoires contained about 40% of the roughly 150 reported CMV TCRbeta sequences. A US-trained random forest predicted CMV serostatus with median AUC approximately 0.9. Suggested: most of the CMV-linked TCR signature lies in CD4+ memory cells.

The sort gate was single viable CD3+CD4+CD8-CD45RO+ cells for memory CD4+ T cells. Measured with immunoSEQ multiplex PCR; TCRdb has only the in-frame clones, and not every one. The table records some 50,000 clones, around 80% of them present only once. The chain couples TRBV6-1 to TRBJ2-7; D call uncertain. The TCR was taken from an adult in good health and CMV-seronegative. The specimen sequenced was memory CD4+ T cells from blood. The CDR3 is CASLETATYEQYF. In DNA, the CDR3 is TGTGCCAGCCTTGAGACGGCTACCTACGAGCAGTACTTC.